This T cell receptor (beta chain) was sequenced for a study of blood T cell repertoires in COVID-19. Study overall: The samples span acute and convalescent COVID-19 from the United States, Italy and Spain. T cells, B-cell-depleted T cells, or PBMCs provided the cDNA or gDNA that served as material.

As handled by the study authors: Cell counts per sample came from amplifying reference gene primers. Produced via immunoSEQ multiplex PCR; TCRdb's table is partial and in-frame only. The V and J calls and clone size come from that table; D and trimming were worked out from the DNA. The sample has about 220,000 clones; 80% to 90% are singletons. Germline V lookup: CDR1 LNHDA, CDR2 SQIVND (reference sequence). The V end was cut by 10 bases, the J end by 3 bases, with 14 bases between. The CDR3 is made up of 13 amino acids. The sample was peripheral blood. The TCR originated in a man aged 25 to 40 with active or convalescent COVID-19. V gene TRBV19 combines with J gene TRBJ2-3, with D possibly TRBD2 on 6 matching bases. The CDR3 DNA follows: TGTGCCACCACCGGGACTGCAACAGATACGCAGTATTTT. Its translation: CATTGTATDTQYF.